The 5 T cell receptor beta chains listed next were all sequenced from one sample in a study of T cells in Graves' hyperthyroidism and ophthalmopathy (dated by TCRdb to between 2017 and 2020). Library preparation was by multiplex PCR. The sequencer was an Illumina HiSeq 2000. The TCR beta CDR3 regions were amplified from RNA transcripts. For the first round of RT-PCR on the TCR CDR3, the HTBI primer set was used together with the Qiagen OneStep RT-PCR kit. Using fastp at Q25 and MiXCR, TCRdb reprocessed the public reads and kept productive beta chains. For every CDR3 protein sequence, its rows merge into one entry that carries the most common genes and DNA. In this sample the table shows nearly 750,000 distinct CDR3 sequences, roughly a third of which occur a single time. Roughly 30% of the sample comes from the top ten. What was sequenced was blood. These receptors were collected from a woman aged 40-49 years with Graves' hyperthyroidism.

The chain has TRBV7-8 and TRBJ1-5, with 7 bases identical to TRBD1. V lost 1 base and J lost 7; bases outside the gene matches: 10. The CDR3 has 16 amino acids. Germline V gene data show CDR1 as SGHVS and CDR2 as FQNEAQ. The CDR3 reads CASSLVVDRARQPQHF. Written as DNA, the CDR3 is TGTGCCAGCAGCTTAGTCGTAGACAGGGCAAGACAGCCCCAGCATTTT.

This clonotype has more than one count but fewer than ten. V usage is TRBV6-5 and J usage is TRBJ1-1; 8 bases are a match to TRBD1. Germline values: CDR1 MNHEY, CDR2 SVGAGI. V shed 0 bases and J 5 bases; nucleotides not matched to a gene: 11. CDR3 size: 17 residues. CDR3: CASSYSAQGARRTEAFF. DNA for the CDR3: TGTGCCAGCAGTTACTCGGCTCAGGGGGCGCGTCGTACTGAAGCTTTCTTT.

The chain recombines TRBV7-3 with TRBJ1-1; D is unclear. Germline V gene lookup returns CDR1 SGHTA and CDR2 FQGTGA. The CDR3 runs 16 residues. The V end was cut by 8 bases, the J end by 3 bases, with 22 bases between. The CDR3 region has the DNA TGTGCCAGCTCACCGGTGTATACGTCCATGTACACTGAAGCTTTCTTT. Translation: CASSPVYTSMYTEAFF.

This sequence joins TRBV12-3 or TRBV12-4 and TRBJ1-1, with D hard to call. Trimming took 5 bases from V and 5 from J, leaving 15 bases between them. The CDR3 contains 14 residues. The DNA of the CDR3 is TGTGCCAGCAGTAAGACAATTCAGTATACTGAAGCTTTCTTT. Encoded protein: CASSKTIQYTEAFF.

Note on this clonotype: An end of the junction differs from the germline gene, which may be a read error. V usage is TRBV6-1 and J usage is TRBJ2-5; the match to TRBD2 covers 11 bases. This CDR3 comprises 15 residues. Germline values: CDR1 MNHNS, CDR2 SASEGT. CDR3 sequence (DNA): TGTGCCAGCAGCCCAACTAGCGGGGGTCAAGGGACCCAGTACTTC. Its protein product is CASSPTSGGQGTQYF.